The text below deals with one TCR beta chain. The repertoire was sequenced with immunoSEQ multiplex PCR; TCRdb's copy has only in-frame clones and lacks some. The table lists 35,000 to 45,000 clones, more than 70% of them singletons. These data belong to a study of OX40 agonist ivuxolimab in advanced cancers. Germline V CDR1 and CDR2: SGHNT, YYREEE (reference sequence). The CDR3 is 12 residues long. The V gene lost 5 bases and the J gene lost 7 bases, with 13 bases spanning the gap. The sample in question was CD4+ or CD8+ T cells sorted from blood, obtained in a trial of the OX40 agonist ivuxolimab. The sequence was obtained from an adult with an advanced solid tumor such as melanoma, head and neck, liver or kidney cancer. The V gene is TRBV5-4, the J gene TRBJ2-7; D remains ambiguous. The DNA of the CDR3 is TGTGCCAGCAGGTCCGACTCTGGGGAGCAGTACTTC. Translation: CASRSDSGEQYF.